This TCR beta chain was profiled in a study of CD8+ T cells in alopecia areata. Points from the study as a whole: Compared with normal scalp, lesional scalp had higher clonality and more expanded CD8+ clones.

V lost 4 bases, J lost 5 bases, and 12 bases stayed unmatched. CDR3 length equals 17 residues. The V gene's germline CDR1 is SEHNR and CDR2 FQNEAQ (reference sequence). Treatment given: oral pan-JAK inhibitor, 5-10 mg twice daily. On this clone: Antigen unknown.

Isolated RNA was reverse transcribed into cDNA used as the sequencing template. Here immunoSEQ multiplex PCR was the method, and the copy in TCRdb shows in-frame clones only, minus some. The profile shows fewer than 200,000 clones, about three fifths of them singletons. The J gene is TRBJ1-4, the V gene TRBV7-9; 8 bases are a match to TRBD1. The sequenced sample was CD4+ T cells sorted from blood, obtained at roughly week 58, from a patient treated with tofacitinib. The sequence was obtained from a human donor with alopecia areata. The CDR3 DNA is TGTGCCAGCAGCTCCCTCCTATTCGACAGGGGCAATGAAAAACTGTTTTTT. Protein: CASSSLLFDRGNEKLFF.